The 9 T cell receptor beta chains given below trace back to one sample, sequenced in a study of T-cell reconstitution after alpha-beta-depleted transplantation in children. Using unique molecular identifiers, the investigators prepared the TCRbeta library. Via MiXCR, TCRdb re-called the PCR reads, giving one row per CDR3 protein. The table records some 120,000 distinct CDR3 sequences, under 25% of them present only once. The specimen comprised PBMCs, mostly from graft donor cells, sampled 180 days after TCRalphabeta/CD19-depleted stem cell transplant. The receptors stem from a male patient aged 2-15 years who had a stem cell transplant for chronic granulomatous disease, so the T cells may come from the graft donor.

This clonotype was recorded a few times. The chain combines TRBV4-3 with TRBJ2-3; D is uncertain. Trimming took 0 bases from V and 1 from J, leaving 5 bases between them. Looked up from germline, CDR1 is LGHNA and CDR2 is YSLEER. The CDR3 contains 14 residues. The CDR3 DNA reads TGCGCCAGCAGCCAAGATCTTCGCACAGATACGCAGTATTTT. Translating it yields CASSQDLRTDTQYF.

This chain connects TRBV20-1 to TRBJ2-3; TRBD2 aligns across 7 bases. V dropped 4 bases and J dropped 9; count of bases not matched to a gene: 4. The germline gives CDR1 DFQATT, CDR2 SNEGSKA (reference sequence). This CDR3 comprises 11 residues. The CDR3 is CSAKREETQYF. The DNA for the CDR3 is TGCAGTGCTAAACGGGAGGAGACGCAGTATTTT.

This clonotype has a single count. The gene calls are TRBV30 and TRBJ1-5; TRBD1 matches 9 bases. The germline CDR1 and CDR2 sequences are GTSNPN and SVGIG (reference sequence). CDR3 length: 17 amino acids. V lost 3 bases, J lost 1 base, and 10 bases stayed unmatched. CDR3 nucleotide sequence: TGTGCCTGGAGCAGAGACAGGGGGTTTGGAAGCAATCAGCCCCAGCATTTT. Protein sequence: CAWSRDRGFGSNQPQHF.

V and J are TRBV5-4 and TRBJ2-1, with a possible D match to TRBD1 (6 bases). This CDR3 spans 14 amino acids. Germline V gene data show CDR1 as SGHNT and CDR2 as YYREEE (reference sequence). The V and J ends lost 4 bases and 5 bases respectively, with 13 bases between them. In nucleotides, the CDR3 is TGTGCCAGCAGCCTAAACAGGGTAAACAATGAGCAGTTCTTC. Amino acids: CASSLNRVNNEQFF.

This clonotype was counted ten times or more. The V gene is TRBV28, the J gene TRBJ2-7, with TRBD1 identical over 10 bases. Per germline, CDR1 MDHEN and CDR2 SYDVKM. The CDR3 has 16 residues. V lost 5 bases to trimming and J lost 3 bases; unmatched junction nucleotides: 10. The CDR3 DNA is TGTGCCAGCAGTCCCTACACCGGGACAGGGGACTACGAGCAGTACTTC. Amino acids: CASSPYTGTGDYEQYF.

The chain combines TRBV12-3 or TRBV12-4 with TRBJ2-3; maybe TRBD1 (6 bases). The CDR3 covers 13 residues. Trimming cost V 7 bases and J 8 bases, with 16 bases left between them. This chain's CDR3 is CASIVQGFSTQYF. The CDR3 bases are TGTGCCAGCATTGTACAGGGTTTTTCTACGCAGTATTTT.

As regards this clonotype: This could be a read error, since a much larger clone is one nucleotide away. The rearrangement uses TRBV6-1 and TRBJ1-1, with D unresolved. Germline assignment: CDR1 MNHNS and CDR2 SASEGT. V was clipped by 5 bases and J by 1 base, with 14 bases between them. CDR3 size: 15 residues. The CDR3 nucleotides read TGTGCCAGCAGTCCCCAGGTATTAACGAACACTGAAGCTTTCTTT. It codes for CASSPQVLTNTEAFF.

The CDR3, as DNA: TGTGCCAGCAGTAAACCACCTCCGGGACAGGGCAATCAGCCCCAGCATTTT. This sequence encodes CASSKPPPGQGNQPQHF. The rearrangement joins TRBV12-3 or TRBV12-4 to TRBJ1-5; the match to TRBD1 covers 8 bases. Unmatched junction bases numbered 11, after V lost 5 bases and J lost 2 bases. This CDR3 region has 17 residues.

The chain is built from TRBV5-6 and TRBJ1-1, with a tentative D call TRBD1 (5 bases). This CDR3 has 16 amino acids. Germline CDR1 SGHDT, CDR2 YYEEEE. Trimming left V 0 bases short and J 5 bases short, with 17 bases between. CDR3 sequence reads: CASSLDLLAGRTEAFF. The CDR3 DNA follows: TGTGCCAGCAGCTTGGACCTCTTGGCAGGGAGGACTGAAGCTTTCTTT.